The clone carrying this TCR beta chain has a single count. Its cognate antigen is unknown. The data belong to a study of T cell responses to AZD1222 COVID-19 vaccine. Data came from immunoSEQ multiplex PCR; TCRdb stores just in-frame clones and leaves some out. Among about 120,000 clones listed, approximately 89% were seen once. CDR1 SGHTA and CDR2 FQGNSA come from the germline V gene. Between the trimmed V and J ends, which lost 1 base and 4 bases, there was a span of 17 bases. CDR3 size: 17 residues. Overall study results and limits: Donors skewed white British and female; clonal diversity was possibly underestimated.

This clonotype was obtained from an adult in good health. The rearrangement uses TRBV7-2 and TRBJ1-5; D possibly corresponds to TRBD1 (6 bases). The specimen was peripheral blood, collected on day 0 of AZD1222 vaccination. CDR3 in amino acids: CASSLVGGPALNQPQHF. The DNA of the CDR3 is TGTGCCAGCAGCTTAGTGGGGGGGCCCGCTCTAAATCAGCCCCAGCATTTT.